Listed below are T cell receptor beta chains from one sample, sequenced in a study of blood T cell repertoires in COVID-19. Data came from immunoSEQ multiplex PCR; TCRdb stores just in-frame clones and leaves some out. The sample contains almost 300,000 clones, more than 75% of which appear only once. Sequenced sample: peripheral blood. All receptors derive from an older man with acute or convalescent COVID-19. The CDR3 runs from the conserved cysteine through the conserved F or W. The D gene is left open where the match is weak. Rows may omit the clone size; those that give it use once, few, many or a size class.

v_call	d_call	j_call	clone_size	cdr3_nt	cdr3_aa
TRBV6-5	NA	TRBJ1-2	NA	TGTGCCAGCAGTTACTACAGGGAGACTGGCTACACCTTC	CASSYYRETGYTF
TRBV11-2	NA	TRBJ2-2	NA	TGTGCCAGCAGCTTAAGGGAGGACACCGGGGAGCTGTTTTTT	CASSLREDTGELFF
TRBV5-1	TRBD2	TRBJ2-3	NA	TGCGCCAGCAGCTTGAGGACTAGCGGGGGATCAGATACGCAGTATTTT	CASSLRTSGGSDTQYF
TRBV19	NA	TRBJ2-1	NA	TGTGCCAGTAGTCTCTGGGAGAACAATGAGCAGTTCTTC	CASSLWENNEQFF
TRBV6-5	NA	TRBJ1-6	NA	TGTGCCAGCAGTTACGAGAGCTCCTATAATTCACCCCTCCACTTT	CASSYESSYNSPLHF
TRBV7-2	NA	TRBJ1-6	NA	TGTGCCAGCAGCTTAGGGCGACAGGTACCTAATTCACCCCTCCACTTT	CASSLGRQVPNSPLHF
TRBV19	TRBD1	TRBJ1-5	NA	TGTGCCAGTCGGCGGGACAGGCTTAGCAATCAGCCCCAGCATTTT	CASRRDRLSNQPQHF
TRBV2	TRBD2	TRBJ2-3	NA	TGTGCCAGCAGTGAAGCGGGAGGGTGGGCTAGCACAGATACGCAGTATTTT	CASSEAGGWASTDTQYF
TRBV21-1	NA	TRBJ2-1	few	TGTGCCAGCAGCAAAGCCGGGCTAGCGGGCGCGAGCTCCTACAATGAGCAGTTCTTC	CASSKAGLAGASSYNEQFF
TRBV11-2	TRBD1	TRBJ2-1	NA	TGTGCCAGCAGCTGGGAAGGGGGCGAGCAGTTCTTC	CASSWEGGEQFF
TRBV9	NA	TRBJ2-3	NA	TGTGCCAGCAGCGTAGGCGTAGGGGTCGTCACAGATACGCAGTATTTT	CASSVGVGVVTDTQYF
TRBV5-1	NA	TRBJ2-1	NA	TGCGCCAGCAGCCGACAGAGCTCCTACAATGAGCAGTTCTTC	CASSRQSSYNEQFF
TRBV7-2	NA	TRBJ1-3	NA	TGTGCCAGCAGCTTTCAGGGGCTGACTGGAAACACCATATATTTT	CASSFQGLTGNTIYF
TRBV5-1	NA	TRBJ2-2	NA	TGCGCCAGCAGCGAGGGAAGCTCCGGGGAGCTGTTTTTT	CASSEGSSGELFF
TRBV3-1/TRBV3-2	NA	TRBJ2-5	NA	TGTGCCAGCAGCCATCATTTCGGAGAGACCCAGTACTTC	CASSHHFGETQYF
TRBV24-1	TRBD2	TRBJ2-2	NA	TGTGCCACCAGTGATTTAGCGGGAGTCACCGGGGAGCTGTTTTTT	CATSDLAGVTGELFF
TRBV9	NA	TRBJ1-3	NA	TGTGCCAGCAGCGCCGAGGAGGGGAGGTACAGTGGCACCATATATTTT	CASSAEEGRYSGTIYF
TRBV6-5	TRBD1	TRBJ1-5	NA	TGTGCCAGCAGAGCCCAGGGGGCCCAGCCCCAGCATTTT	CASRAQGAQPQHF
TRBV28	NA	TRBJ1-2	NA	TGTGCCAGCAGGCGGGGAGGGGGCTACACCTTC	CASRRGGGYTF
TRBV5-1	NA	TRBJ2-2	NA	TGCGCCAGCAGCTTGATGGGACTTCGTAACACCGGGGAGCTGTTTTTT	CASSLMGLRNTGELFF
TRBV4-2	NA	TRBJ2-7	NA	TGTGCCAGCAGCCAAGGCGAGGGTCAACCCTACGAGCAGTACTTC	CASSQGEGQPYEQYF
TRBV29-1	TRBD1	TRBJ1-1	NA	TGCAGCGTTCAAATGACAGGGCGAACGAACACTGAAGCTTTCTTT	CSVQMTGRTNTEAFF
TRBV5-1	NA	TRBJ2-3	NA	TGCGCCAGCAGCTCCTACAGGGTCCGGGCAGATACGCAGTATTTT	CASSSYRVRADTQYF
TRBV9	NA	TRBJ1-2	NA	TGTGCCAGCAGCGTAGCCGGACAGCCCTACTATGGCTACACCTTC	CASSVAGQPYYGYTF
TRBV5-6	NA	TRBJ2-5	once	TGTGCCAGCAGCTCGTGGACAGCCGCCCTCCAAGAGACCCAGTACTTC	CASSSWTAALQETQYF
TRBV5-1	TRBD1	TRBJ1-6	NA	TGCGCCAGCAGCTTGGGTCCGACAGGGACCTATAATTCACCCCTCCACTTT	CASSLGPTGTYNSPLHF
TRBV9	NA	TRBJ2-1	NA	TGTGCCAGCAGCGTAGGGACAGAATACAATGAGCAGTTCTTC	CASSVGTEYNEQFF
TRBV9	TRBD1	TRBJ1-5	NA	TGTGCCAGCAGCGTAACAGGGGCGGTCGAACCCCAGCATTTT	CASSVTGAVEPQHF
TRBV10-1	NA	TRBJ2-1	NA	TGCGCCAGCAGTGAATCCGTGGCCAATGAGCAGTTCTTC	CASSESVANEQFF
TRBV12-3/TRBV12-4	NA	TRBJ1-1	NA	TGTGCCAGCAGTTTTGGAGGGACTGAAGCTTTCTTT	CASSFGGTEAFF
TRBV28	NA	TRBJ1-3	few	TGTGCCAGCAGTTTATTTACCAGGAAAAACACCATATATTTT	CASSLFTRKNTIYF
TRBV6-4	TRBD1	TRBJ1-2	NA	TGTGCCAGCAGCGTATCCCAGGGGGCTGGTGGCTACACCTTC	CASSVSQGAGGYTF
TRBV4-2	NA	TRBJ1-6	NA	TGTGCCAGCAGCCAAGACGCAGGGGCATATAATTCACCCCTCCACTTT	CASSQDAGAYNSPLHF
TRBV24-1	NA	TRBJ1-1	NA	TGTGCCACCAGTGCCCGCTCGAGGACTGAAGCTTTCTTT	CATSARSRTEAFF
TRBV5-1	TRBD1	TRBJ2-5	NA	TGCGCCAGCACGGTGTCAGGGGGAGAGACCCAGTACTTC	CASTVSGGETQYF
TRBV20-1	NA	TRBJ1-1	NA	TGCAGTGCTAGTCGGACAGCCAAAAACACTGAAGCTTTCTTT	CSASRTAKNTEAFF
TRBV11-2	NA	TRBJ2-3	NA	TGTGCCAGCAGCTTACGACAGGCTAGCACAGATACGCAGTATTTT	CASSLRQASTDTQYF
TRBV4-2	NA	TRBJ2-5	NA	TGTGCCAGCAGCCGGAGGGCCTTGGAGGGGGAGACCCAGTACTTC	CASSRRALEGETQYF
TRBV9	TRBD1	TRBJ1-2	NA	TGTGCCAGCAGCCCCGGGACAGGGGGCCCGTATGGCTACACCTTC	CASSPGTGGPYGYTF
TRBV11-2	NA	TRBJ1-1	few	TGTGCCAGCAGCTTAGAGGGAGGTCTGAACACTGAAGCTTTCTTT	CASSLEGGLNTEAFF
TRBV7-2	TRBD1	TRBJ1-6	NA	TGTGCCAGCGGGGACAGGGGGAATTCACCCCTCCACTTT	CASGDRGNSPLHF
TRBV20-1	NA	TRBJ1-4	once	TGCAGTGTCAGAAGTAATGAAAAACTGTTTTTT	CSVRSNEKLFF
TRBV15	TRBD1	TRBJ1-1	NA	TGTGCCACCAGCAGAGACAGGGGGACGGGCACTGAAGCTTTCTTT	CATSRDRGTGTEAFF
TRBV15	NA	TRBJ1-4	NA	TGTGCCACCAGTTGGGACTCCGGCTCTTATAATGAAAAACTGTTTTTT	CATSWDSGSYNEKLFF
TRBV6-5	TRBD2	TRBJ2-7	NA	TGTGCCAGCAGTTACTCGACTAGCGGGAGTATCTACGAGCAGTACTTC	CASSYSTSGSIYEQYF
TRBV27	TRBD1	TRBJ1-5	NA	TGTGCCAGCAGGCTACAGGGGGTCGGTCAGCCCCAGCATTTT	CASRLQGVGQPQHF
TRBV6-5	TRBD2	TRBJ2-2	NA	TGTGCCAGCAGGGGACTAGCGGCGAACACCGGGGAGCTGTTTTTT	CASRGLAANTGELFF
TRBV10-3	TRBD1	TRBJ1-1	once	TGTGCCATCAGTGACTCGAGGACAGGGCGAACTGAAGCTTTCTTT	CAISDSRTGRTEAFF